This passage covers 22 T cell receptor beta chains from one sample sequenced in a study of T cells in Graves' hyperthyroidism and ophthalmopathy. RNA transcripts yielded amplified TCR beta CDR3 regions. HTBI primers were used for first-round RT-PCR of the TCR CDR3. TCRdb re-analysed the multiplex PCR reads in MiXCR, keeping a single row per CDR3 protein. The sample shows about 530,000 distinct CDR3 sequences, about a sixth of them seen only once. Source material: blood. The receptors shown here come from a woman younger than 30 with Graves' ophthalmopathy.

This clonotype showed up many times. V usage is TRBV7-2 and J usage is TRBJ2-1, with D perhaps TRBD2 (5 bases). V was trimmed by 1 base and J by 2 bases, leaving 12 bases between them. Germline V gene lookup returns CDR1 SGHTA and CDR2 FQGNSA. The CDR3 runs to 16 residues. The CDR3 is CASSLGPIGAYNEQFF. The CDR3 nucleotides are TGTGCCAGCAGCTTAGGTCCGATCGGGGCCTACAATGAGCAGTTCTTC.

The V call is TRBV9, the J call TRBJ2-7; D gene uncertain. Trimming removed 1 base at V and 5 bases at J, with 25 bases between. The CDR3 extends over 18 amino acids. From germline, CDR1 is SGDLS and CDR2 YYNGEE. The CDR3 sequence is CASSVSPETGRLGNEQYF. The CDR3 region has the DNA TGTGCCAGCAGCGTATCCCCAGAAACGGGTCGCCTCGGTAACGAGCAGTACTTC.

The chain couples TRBV6-1 to TRBJ2-5; 8 bases align to TRBD2. This CDR3 contains 17 residues. The germline V gene has CDR1 MNHNS and CDR2 SASEGT. Germline trimming cut 6 bases from V and 5 bases from J; bases unmatched to any gene: 17. CDR3 loop: CASSHQPGTRGGETQYF. Here the CDR3 DNA reads TGTGCCAGCAGCCACCAACCCGGGACTAGAGGGGGGGAGACCCAGTACTTC.

This clonotype was detected ten times or more. The V and J genes are TRBV6-1 and TRBJ2-3; 9 bases line up with TRBD2. This CDR3 has 19 amino acids. Germline V gene data show CDR1 as MNHNS and CDR2 as SASEGT. J gave up 6 bases and V 0 bases, and 16 bases lay outside the gene matches. The CDR3 DNA reads TGTGCCAGCAGTGAAGCAGGACGGCGGTCAGCGGGGGGAGCGGATACGCAGTATTTT. Its translation: CASSEAGRRSAGGADTQYF.

In its sample, this clonotype was seen many times. The chain uses TRBV24-1 and TRBJ1-1, with unresolved D. The ends were cut back, 7 bases at V and 3 bases at J, with 17 bases in the middle. CDR1 is KGHDR and CDR2 is SFDVKD in the germline V gene. The CDR3 is made up of 15 amino acids. CDR3 DNA sequence: TGTGCCACCAGGACCTCAGGCGGCGGACACACTGAAGCTTTCTTT. Amino acids: CATRTSGGGHTEAFF.

In this sample, this clonotype turned up many times. The rearrangement uses TRBV11-2 and TRBJ2-2, with D unclear. Trimming removed 2 bases at V and 0 bases at J, with 4 bases between. The CDR3 contains 14 residues. Germline V CDR1 and CDR2: SGHAT, FQNNGV. Here the CDR3 DNA reads TGTGCCAGCAGCTTAAAATCGAACACCGGGGAGCTGTTTTTT. Amino acid sequence: CASSLKSNTGELFF. Looking up the rest from reference TRBV11-2 and TRBJ2-2 gives the full variable domain: EAGVAQSPRYKIIEKRQSVAFWCNPISGHATLYWYQQILGQGPKLLIQFQNNGVVDDSQLPKDRFSAERLKGVDSTLKIQPAKLEDSAVYLCASSLKSNTGELFFGEGSRLTVL.

The table lists this clonotype with a few counts. The chain combines TRBV12-3 or TRBV12-4 with TRBJ1-1; possible D gene TRBD1, 6 bases. Trimming pared 4 bases from V and 4 bases from J, leaving 19 bases between. The CDR3 has 16 residues. CDR3 coding DNA: TGTGCCAGCAGTTCACCTCGACAGGACGGGAGCACTGAAGCTTTCTTT. As protein: CASSSPRQDGSTEAFF.

This clonotype has more than one count but fewer than ten. The chain employs TRBV20-1 and TRBJ1-6, with unresolved D. V was clipped by 2 bases and J by 10 bases, with 24 bases between them. The CDR3 contains 17 residues. Germline V gives CDR1 DFQATT, CDR2 SNEGSKA (reference sequence). CDR3 nucleotides: TGCAGTGCTAGATCTTCCGGCCCTGGGCAGGAAAGATCACCCCTCCACTTT. It translates to CSARSSGPGQERSPLHF.

This clonotype has more than one count but fewer than ten. This chain uses TRBV29-1 with TRBJ2-7, with 7 bases lining up with TRBD1. Germline loops: CDR1 SQVTM, CDR2 ANQGSEA. With 7 bases clipped from V and 9 bases from J, the junction kept 12 bases outside the gene matches. This CDR3 region has 12 residues. The CDR3 bases are TGCAGCGCAAGAGCCGACAGGGCGGGGCAGTACTTC. Protein sequence: CSARADRAGQYF.

V is TRBV12-3 or TRBV12-4 and J is TRBJ1-1; D is possibly TRBD1 (5 bases). The CDR3 is 16 amino acids. V lost 0 bases and J 3 bases, leaving 14 bases between the germline ends. This CDR3 is CASSLAPRDIHTEAFF. The CDR3 region has the DNA TGTGCCAGCAGTTTAGCGCCCAGGGATATACACACTGAAGCTTTCTTT.

This clonotype was seen ten or more times. The chain is built from TRBV27 and TRBJ1-6, with TRBD1 matching 7 bases. This CDR3 comprises 15 residues. Germline V CDR1 and CDR2: MNHEY, SMNVEV (reference sequence). J was trimmed by 10 bases and V by 3 bases; bases with no gene match: 9. The CDR3 DNA reads TGTGCCAGCAGTTTTGCCAGGACAGGACGATCACCCCTCCACTTT. Translation: CASSFARTGRSPLHF.

This clonotype was seen more than once but under ten times. J is TRBJ2-1 and V is TRBV10-3; 11 nucleotides align to TRBD2. The CDR3 is 14 residues long. J gave up 7 bases and V 8 bases, and 7 bases lay outside the gene matches. From germline, CDR1 is ENHRY and CDR2 SYGVKD. The DNA for the CDR3 is TGTGCCATCGGAATTAGCGGGGGGGTAAATGAGCAGTTCTTC. This translates into CAIGISGGVNEQFF.

This clonotype was seen ten or more times. CDR3 sequence (DNA): TGTGCCAGCAGGAAATACGGGGGGTTCTCCGAAGAGACCCAGTACTTC. As protein: CASRKYGGFSEETQYF. The chain has TRBV12-3 or TRBV12-4 and TRBJ2-5; TRBD2 agrees at 7 bases. Trimming removed 6 bases from V and 3 bases from J; junction bases left unmatched: 13. This CDR3 region has 16 residues.

This chain connects TRBV9 to TRBJ2-2; 8 bases line up with TRBD2. From germline, CDR1 is SGDLS and CDR2 YYNGEE. There are 17 residues in the CDR3. The V segment lost 0 bases and the J segment 4 bases; nucleotides outside the gene matches: 8. CDR3 sequence: CASSVAFGGAATGELFF. In DNA form, the CDR3 reads TGTGCCAGCAGCGTAGCTTTCGGGGGGGCCGCCACCGGGGAGCTGTTTTTT. Combining the CDR3 with reference TRBV9 and TRBJ2-2 gives the whole variable domain DSGVTQTPKHLITATGQRVTLRCSPRSGDLSVYWYQQSLDQGLQFLIQYYNGEERAKGNILERFSAQQFPDLHSELNLSSLELGDSALYFCASSVAFGGAATGELFFGEGSRLTVL.

This clonotype came up many times. The rearrangement links TRBV7-8 to TRBJ2-5; 8 bases fit TRBD2. Germline V gene lookup returns CDR1 SGHVS and CDR2 FQNEAQ. The J segment lost 5 bases and the V segment lost 0 bases, leaving 8 bases of the junction unmatched. The CDR3 has 16 amino acids. CDR3 DNA: TGTGCCAGCAGCTTAGCCGGCACTAGCGGCTGTGAGACCCAGTACTTC. Translated, it gives CASSLAGTSGCETQYF.

This clonotype has a count of ten or more. The rearrangement joins TRBV29-1 to TRBJ2-5; 8 positions agree with TRBD1. The CDR3 is 14 amino acids. In germline, CDR1 is SQVTM, CDR2 ANQGSEA. The V and J ends lost 3 bases and 3 bases, in that order; junction bases with no gene match: 6. CDR3: CSVDYGQGEETQYF. CDR3 DNA sequence: TGCAGCGTTGATTACGGACAGGGAGAAGAGACCCAGTACTTC.

This clonotype has a handful of counts. The J gene is TRBJ2-7, the V gene TRBV4-2; D is ambiguous. The CDR3 totals 13 residues. Germline lookup yields CDR1 LGHNA and CDR2 YNFKEQ. The V and J ends lost 0 bases and 4 bases respectively, with 7 bases between them. The CDR3 reads CASSQDLQYEQYF. The CDR3 nucleotides read TGTGCCAGCAGCCAAGATCTCCAATACGAGCAGTACTTC.

This clonotype was seen a handful of times. The chain carries TRBV7-6 and TRBJ2-1, with D maybe TRBD2 (6 bases). The germline V and J ends were trimmed by 5 bases and 5 bases, with 19 bases remaining between them. This CDR3 has 16 amino acids. Germline V lookup: CDR1 SGHVS, CDR2 FNYEAQ. The CDR3 region has the DNA TGTGCCAGCAGCAAACCGCAGGGAGGCCCGCACAATGAGCAGTTCTTC. Amino acid sequence: CASSKPQGGPHNEQFF.

The chain links TRBV24-1 to TRBJ1-5, with D perhaps TRBD1 (6 bases). Germline CDR1 and CDR2: KGHDR and SFDVKD. The CDR3 totals 17 residues. The V end was cut by 4 bases, the J end by 1 base, with 16 bases between. This chain's CDR3 is CATSDSGGGASNQPQHF. The CDR3 region has the DNA TGTGCCACCAGTGACTCAGGAGGGGGAGCGAGCAATCAGCCCCAGCATTTT.

This chain joins TRBV11-3 and TRBJ1-2, with 7 bases lining up with TRBD1. V was clipped by 4 bases and J by 9 bases; unmatched bases: 5. Germline V gene data show CDR1 as SGHNT and CDR2 as YENEEA. The CDR3 sequence is 12 residues long. The CDR3 spells CASSSGGESYTF. In nucleotides, the CDR3 is TGTGCCAGCAGCTCAGGGGGTGAGAGCTACACCTTC.

This clonotype was seen more than once but under ten times. J is TRBJ1-2 and V is TRBV5-5; 10 positions match TRBD1. V was pared by 0 bases and J by 7 bases, with 3 bases of the junction left unmatched. Germline values: CDR1 SGHKS, CDR2 YYEKEE (reference sequence). The CDR3 runs to 14 residues. In nucleotides, the CDR3 is TGTGCCAGCAGCTTGGGACAGGGGGCGTCTGGCTACACCTTC. Translating gives CASSLGQGASGYTF. The entire variable domain, with the rest obtained from reference TRBV5-5 and TRBJ1-2, is as follows: DAGVTQSPTHLIKTRGQQVTLRCSPISGHKSVSWYQQVLGQGPQFIFQYYEKEERGRGNFPDRFSARQFPNYSSELNVNALLLGDSALYLCASSLGQGASGYTFGSGTRLTVV.

This clonotype was counted many times. CDR3 amino acids: CASSLGGGFQETQYF. The CDR3 DNA is TGCGCCAGCAGCTTGGGCGGGGGGTTCCAAGAGACCCAGTACTTC. The V gene is TRBV5-1, the J gene TRBJ2-5; 8 nucleotides line up with TRBD2. Trimming at V came to 0 bases and at J to 1 base, leaving 2 bases not matched to a gene. Germline CDR1 is SGHRS and CDR2 is YFSETQ. This CDR3 has 15 amino acids. Full variable domain (outside the CDR3, taken from reference TRBV5-1 and TRBJ2-5): KAGVTQTPRYLIKTRGQQVTLSCSPISGHRSVSWYQQTPGQGLQFLFEYFSETQRNKGNFPGRFSGRQFSNSRSEMNVSTLELGDSALYLCASSLGGGFQETQYFGPGTRLLVL.